The clone carrying this T cell receptor (beta chain) appeared a single time. Trimming cost V 6 bases and J 4 bases; bases outside gene matches: 8. CDR3 length: 15 amino acids. CDR1 MNHEY and CDR2 SMNVEV come from the germline V gene (reference sequence). This sample stems from a study of blood T cell repertoires in COVID-19. As for the study in general: Acute-phase and convalescent COVID-19 samples originated in the United States, Italy and Spain.

Original processing methods: Reference gene primers were amplified, and this amplification served to estimate nucleated cell counts. Sequencing used immunoSEQ multiplex PCR; TCRdb keeps in-frame clones, though not all of them. Clonal size and the V and J genes are those of that table, whereas D and trimming came from the DNA. The sample includes approximately 210,000 clones, more than 70% of them seen just once. This TCR derives from a human donor in a cohort sampled during active COVID-19. Sample: peripheral blood. The gene calls are TRBV27 and TRBJ2-2; TRBD2 matches 7 bases. In nucleotides, the CDR3 is TGTGCCAGCAGGGGGGGACTACCTACCACCGGGGAGCTGTTTTTT. It codes for CASRGGLPTTGELFF.